Listed below are T cell receptor beta chains from one sample, sequenced in a study of T cell repertoires in cytomegalovirus infection. No antigens are known for them. A single record per CDR3 protein comes from TCRdb applying MiXCR to the reads. In the table there are about 500,000 distinct CDR3 sequences, 33% of which are singletons. The starting material was cultured PBMCs, obtained from culture after CMV antigen stimulation. Receptors originate from a human donor in good health (CMV status not recorded). Some clones in this sample may be carry-over from other donors' samples. CDR3s leave out the opening cysteine and the closing phenylalanine or tryptophan. Each record gives: V gene, clone size, J gene, CDR3 protein. Not every row has a clone size; where given, it reads once, few, many or a size class.

V: TRBV4-1; size: .; J: TRBJ2-1; CDR3: ASSQGFDLGEQF
V: TRBV6-6; size: .; J: TRBJ2-1; CDR3: ASSYFGGREQF
V: TRBV12-5; size: .; J: TRBJ2-5; CDR3: ASGLGTSQETQY
V: TRBV20-1; size: few; J: TRBJ2-2; CDR3: RARAQGGSGELF
V: TRBV7-9; size: .; J: TRBJ1-2; CDR3: ASSQGLGDDGYT
V: TRBV19; size: few; J: TRBJ1-5; CDR3: ASSIVRQPQH
V: TRBV28; size: few; J: TRBJ2-1; CDR3: ASSSPLAGAGYNEQF
V: TRBV6-5; size: .; J: TRBJ2-1; CDR3: ASSYLSSYNEQF
V: TRBV7-2; size: .; J: TRBJ2-5; CDR3: ASSLDWDYTRAQY
V: TRBV12-3/TRBV12-4; size: .; J: TRBJ2-1; CDR3: ASSGGLGGDEQF
V: TRBV7-2; size: many; J: TRBJ2-3; CDR3: ASSCDRGLAGCRADTQY
V: TRBV14; size: few; J: TRBJ2-1; CDR3: ASSQTSGLYNEQF
V: TRBV25-1; size: few; J: TRBJ1-1; CDR3: ASSPWTGNMNTEAF
V: TRBV7-2; size: few; J: TRBJ1-2; CDR3: ASSFLLSYSSESYGYT
V: TRBV13; size: .; J: TRBJ2-5; CDR3: ASSFSGTSGRARETQY
V: TRBV7-2; size: many; J: TRBJ2-7; CDR3: ASRLTSAASYEQY
V: TRBV18; size: few; J: TRBJ1-1; CDR3: ASSPVLMNTEAF
V: TRBV7-9; size: .; J: TRBJ1-4; CDR3: ASSSTGGMGEKLF
V: TRBV28; size: .; J: TRBJ2-7; CDR3: ASSSRTNSYEQY
V: TRBV12-3/TRBV12-4; size: .; J: TRBJ1-1; CDR3: ATFRGEAF
V: TRBV12-3/TRBV12-4; size: .; J: TRBJ1-6; CDR3: ASRGRSWDSPLH
V: TRBV2; size: .; J: TRBJ2-3; CDR3: ASIAGEADTQY